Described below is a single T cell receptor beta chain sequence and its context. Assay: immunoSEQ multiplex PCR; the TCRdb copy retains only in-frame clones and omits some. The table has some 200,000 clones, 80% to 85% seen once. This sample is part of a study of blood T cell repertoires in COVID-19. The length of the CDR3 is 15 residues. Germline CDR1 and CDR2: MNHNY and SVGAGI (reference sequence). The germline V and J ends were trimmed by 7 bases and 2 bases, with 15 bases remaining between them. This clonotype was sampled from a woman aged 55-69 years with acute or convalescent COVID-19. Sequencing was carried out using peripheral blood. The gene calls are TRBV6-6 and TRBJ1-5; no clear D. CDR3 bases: TGTGCCAGCATCAACGTCAATGCGGGCAATCAGCCCCAGCATTTT. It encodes CASINVNAGNQPQHF.